The 12 T cell receptor beta chains below were found in one sample sequenced in a study of blood T cell repertoires in COVID-19. Using immunoSEQ multiplex PCR, the repertoire was profiled, and TCRdb retains in-frame clones only, with some absent. The sample carries a few hundred thousand clones, 80% to 85% recorded once. The source material was peripheral blood. All receptors come from a woman aged 18-29 years with acute or convalescent COVID-19.

The J gene is TRBJ2-7, the V gene TRBV6-6, with TRBD2 identical over 10 bases. Losses at the gene ends were 5 bases for V and 4 bases for J; bases not matched to a gene: 5. This CDR3 region has 14 residues. The germline CDR1 and CDR2 sequences are MNHNY and SVGAGI (reference sequence). This CDR3 is CASSVTSGTYEQYF. Here the CDR3 DNA reads TGTGCCAGCAGTGTAACTAGCGGGACATACGAGCAGTACTTC.

Concerning this clone: This sequence may be a read error, since a much larger clone differs from it by one base. The V gene is TRBV27, the J gene TRBJ1-5; D is undetermined. CDR3 length: 13 residues. Trimming took 3 bases from V and 2 from J, leaving 5 bases between them. The germline CDR1 and CDR2 sequences are MNHEY and SMNVEV (reference sequence). In DNA, the CDR3 is TGTGCCAGCAGTTTCCAGGGCAATCAGCCCCAGCATTTT. As protein: CASSFQGNQPQHF.

J is TRBJ2-1 and V is TRBV4-3, with 8 bases that match TRBD2. After removal of 0 bases from V and 4 bases from J, the junction contained 8 bases not matched to a gene. Per germline, CDR1 LGHNA and CDR2 YSLEER. The CDR3 spans 17 residues. The DNA of the CDR3 is TGCGCCAGCAGCCAAGATCCGGGAGGGCCTCAGTACAATGAGCAGTTCTTC. Encoded protein: CASSQDPGGPQYNEQFF.

The chain links TRBV4-3 to TRBJ1-2; D possibly corresponds to TRBD1 (6 bases). In germline, CDR1 is LGHNA, CDR2 YSLEER. This CDR3 comprises 14 residues. V was pared by 2 bases and J by 2 bases, with 9 bases between. The CDR3 here is CASSQLTGNYGYTF. The CDR3 nucleotides are TGCGCCAGCAGCCAATTGACAGGAAACTATGGCTACACCTTC.

In DNA form, the CDR3 reads TGTGCCAGCATGGACAGGGGGCGAGAAAAACTGTTTTTT. Its translation: CASMDRGREKLFF. V gene TRBV6-5 combines with J gene TRBJ1-4; 11 nucleotides match TRBD1. Germline values: CDR1 MNHEY, CDR2 SVGAGI. The CDR3 runs 13 residues. The ends lost 7 bases at V and 8 bases at J; junction bases unmatched: 3.

The chain employs TRBV18 and TRBJ1-3, with a weak D call TRBD1 (5 bases). The CDR3 covers 16 residues. V lost 2 bases and J 0 bases, leaving 11 bases between the germline ends. Germline values: CDR1 KGHSH, CDR2 LQKENI. CDR3 DNA: TGTGCCAGCTCACCAAATGGGAGGGGCTCTGGAAACACCATATATTTT. Protein sequence: CASSPNGRGSGNTIYF.

The chain has TRBV6-5 and TRBJ1-5, with D perhaps matching TRBD1 (5 bases). CDR3 length: 15 residues. CDR1 and CDR2 from the germline V gene are MNHEY and SVGAGI. V lost 3 bases, J lost 5 bases, and 14 bases lay in between. The CDR3 DNA reads TGTGCCAGCAGTTATATCGCCAGGGTGGATCAGCCCCAGCATTTT. It codes for CASSYIARVDQPQHF.

The V gene is TRBV7-2, the J gene TRBJ2-1, with D possibly TRBD1 on 5 matching bases. Between the trimmed V and J ends, which lost 1 base and 5 bases, there was a span of 15 bases. In germline, CDR1 is SGHTA, CDR2 FQGNSA. The length of the CDR3 is 16 residues. The CDR3, as DNA: TGTGCCAGCAGCTTAGAAGGACAATCTCTACACAATGAGCAGTTCTTC. The encoded protein is CASSLEGQSLHNEQFF. Full variable domain (outside the CDR3, taken from reference TRBV7-2 and TRBJ2-1): GAGVSQSPSNKVTEKGKDVELRCDPISGHTALYWYRQSLGQGLEFLIYFQGNSAPDKSGLPSDRFSAERTGGSVSTLTIQRTQQEDSAVYLCASSLEGQSLHNEQFFGPGTRLTVL.

This clone appeared a single time. V and J are TRBV2 and TRBJ1-6, with D possibly TRBD1 on 5 matching bases. Germline V gene lookup returns CDR1 SNHLY and CDR2 FYNNEI. This CDR3 contains 17 residues. V lost 6 bases and J lost 3, with 18 bases in between. The CDR3 DNA follows: TGTGCCAGCAGCCAGTCATGGCAGGGAAACTATAATTCACCCCTCCACTTT. Protein product: CASSQSWQGNYNSPLHF.

This clone was seen more than once but under ten times. The V gene is TRBV4-2, the J gene TRBJ2-7; TRBD1 agrees at 12 bases. Unmatched junction bases numbered 15, after V lost 1 base and J lost 5 bases. The CDR3 covers 19 residues. Germline CDR1 and CDR2: LGHNA and YNFKEQ. CDR3 sequence: CASSQVGSGTGGIFHEQYF. For the CDR3, the DNA is TGTGCCAGCAGCCAAGTAGGGTCCGGGACAGGGGGCATATTCCACGAGCAGTACTTC.

The chain couples TRBV27 to TRBJ2-7, with a tentative D call TRBD2 (5 bases). The CDR3 totals 11 residues. Trimming pared 11 bases from V and 9 bases from J, leaving 17 bases between. The germline V gene encodes CDR1 MNHEY and CDR2 SMNVEV (reference sequence). DNA for the CDR3: TGTGCCGCTAGGTCGGGGTCGGGGCAGTACTTC. It yields the protein CAARSGSGQYF.

V gene TRBV3-1 (or the pseudogene TRBV3-2) combines with J gene TRBJ2-5; TRBD2 matches 10 bases. The germline gives CDR1 LGHDT, CDR2 YNNKEL (reference sequence). This CDR3 spans 16 amino acids. With V trimmed by 3 bases and J by 1 base, 5 bases remained unmatched. The CDR3 DNA reads as TGTGCCAGCAGCCACCTCAGCGGGAGGGGCCAAGAGACCCAGTACTTC. Translation: CASSHLSGRGQETQYF.